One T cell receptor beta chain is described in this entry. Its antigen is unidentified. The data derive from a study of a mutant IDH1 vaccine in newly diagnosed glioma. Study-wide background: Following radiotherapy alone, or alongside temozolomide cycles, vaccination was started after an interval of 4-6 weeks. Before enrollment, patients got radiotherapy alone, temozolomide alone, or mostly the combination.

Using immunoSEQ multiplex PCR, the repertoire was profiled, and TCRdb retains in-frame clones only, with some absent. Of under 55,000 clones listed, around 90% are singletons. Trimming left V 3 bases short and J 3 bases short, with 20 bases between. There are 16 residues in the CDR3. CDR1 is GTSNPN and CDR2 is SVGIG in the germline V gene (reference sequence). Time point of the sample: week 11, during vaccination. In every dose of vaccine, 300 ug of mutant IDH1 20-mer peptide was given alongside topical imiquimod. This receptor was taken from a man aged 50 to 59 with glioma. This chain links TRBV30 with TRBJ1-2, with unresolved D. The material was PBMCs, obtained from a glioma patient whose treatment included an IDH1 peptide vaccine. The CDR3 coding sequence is TGTGCCTGGAGCTCCCCCCGACACCGTACGTACTATGGCTACACCTTC. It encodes CAWSSPRHRTYYGYTF.